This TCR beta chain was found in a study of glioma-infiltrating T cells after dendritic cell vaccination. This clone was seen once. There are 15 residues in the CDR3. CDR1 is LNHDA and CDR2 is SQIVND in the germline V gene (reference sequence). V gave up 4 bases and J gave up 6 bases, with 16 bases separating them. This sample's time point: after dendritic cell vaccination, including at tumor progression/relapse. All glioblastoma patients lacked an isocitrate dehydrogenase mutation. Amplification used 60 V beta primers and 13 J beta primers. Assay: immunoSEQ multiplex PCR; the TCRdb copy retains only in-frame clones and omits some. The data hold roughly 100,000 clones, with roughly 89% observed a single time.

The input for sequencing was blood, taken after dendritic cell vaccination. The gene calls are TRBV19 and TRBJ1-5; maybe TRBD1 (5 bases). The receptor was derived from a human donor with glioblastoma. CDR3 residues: CASSKGGEVGQPQHF. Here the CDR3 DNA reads TGTGCCAGTAGTAAGGGAGGGGAGGTCGGTCAGCCCCAGCATTTT.